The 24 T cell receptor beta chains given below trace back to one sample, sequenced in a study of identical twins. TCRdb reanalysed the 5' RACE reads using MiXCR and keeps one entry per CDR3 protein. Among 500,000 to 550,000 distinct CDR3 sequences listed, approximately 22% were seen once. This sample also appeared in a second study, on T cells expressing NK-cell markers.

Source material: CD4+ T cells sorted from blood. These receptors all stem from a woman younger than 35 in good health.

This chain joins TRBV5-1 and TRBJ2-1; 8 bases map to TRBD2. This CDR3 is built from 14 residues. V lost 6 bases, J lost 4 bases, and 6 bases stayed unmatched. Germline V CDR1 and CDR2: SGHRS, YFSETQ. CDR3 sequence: CASTAGGGYNEQFF. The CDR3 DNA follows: TGCGCCAGCACCGCGGGAGGCGGTTACAATGAGCAGTTCTTC.

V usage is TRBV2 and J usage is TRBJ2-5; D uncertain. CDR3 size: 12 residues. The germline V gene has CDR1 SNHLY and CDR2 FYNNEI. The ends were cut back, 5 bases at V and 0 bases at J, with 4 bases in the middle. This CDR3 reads CASSYHQETQYF. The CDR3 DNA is TGTGCCAGCAGTTACCACCAAGAGACCCAGTACTTC.

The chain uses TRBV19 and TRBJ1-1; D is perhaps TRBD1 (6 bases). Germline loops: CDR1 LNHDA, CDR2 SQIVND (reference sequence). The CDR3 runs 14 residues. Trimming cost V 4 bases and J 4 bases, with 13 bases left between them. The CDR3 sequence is CASSKETRGTEAFF. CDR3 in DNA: TGTGCCAGTAGTAAGGAGACCAGGGGCACTGAAGCTTTCTTT.

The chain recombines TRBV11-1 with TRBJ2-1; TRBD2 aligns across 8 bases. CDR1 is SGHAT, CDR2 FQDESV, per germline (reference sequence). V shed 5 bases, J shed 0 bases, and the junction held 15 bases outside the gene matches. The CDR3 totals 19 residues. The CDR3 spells CASSRAAASGRSSYNEQFF. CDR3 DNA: TGTGCCAGCAGCCGAGCGGCGGCTAGCGGGCGGAGCTCCTACAATGAGCAGTTCTTC. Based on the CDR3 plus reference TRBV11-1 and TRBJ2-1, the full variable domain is EAEVAQSPRYKITEKSQAVAFWCDPISGHATLYWYRQILGQGPELLVQFQDESVVDDSQLPKDRFSAERLKGVDSTLKIQPAELGDSAMYLCASSRAAASGRSSYNEQFFGPGTRLTVL.

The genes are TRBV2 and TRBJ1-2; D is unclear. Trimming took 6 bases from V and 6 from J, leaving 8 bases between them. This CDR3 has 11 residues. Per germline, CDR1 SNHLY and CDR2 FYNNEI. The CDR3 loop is CASSPKDGYTF. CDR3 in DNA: TGTGCCAGCAGCCCCAAGGATGGCTACACCTTC.

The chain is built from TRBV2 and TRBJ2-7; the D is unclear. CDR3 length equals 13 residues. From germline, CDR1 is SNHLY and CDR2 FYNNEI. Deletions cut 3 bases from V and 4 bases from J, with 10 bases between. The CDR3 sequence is CASSESSGYEQYF. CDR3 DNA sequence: TGTGCCAGCAGTGAGTCTAGTGGATACGAGCAGTACTTC. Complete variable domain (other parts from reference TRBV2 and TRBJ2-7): EPEVTQTPSHQVTQMGQEVILRCVPISNHLYFYWYRQILGQKVEFLVSFYNNEISEKSEIFDDQFSVERPDGSNFTLKIRSTKLEDSAMYFCASSESSGYEQYFGPGTRLTVT.

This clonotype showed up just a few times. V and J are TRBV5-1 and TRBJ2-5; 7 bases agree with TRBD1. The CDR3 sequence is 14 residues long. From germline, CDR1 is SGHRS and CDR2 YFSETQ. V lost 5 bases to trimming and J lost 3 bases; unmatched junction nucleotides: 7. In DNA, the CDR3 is TGCGCCAGCAGGGCCTCCGGGACAGAAGAGACCCAGTACTTC. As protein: CASRASGTEETQYF.

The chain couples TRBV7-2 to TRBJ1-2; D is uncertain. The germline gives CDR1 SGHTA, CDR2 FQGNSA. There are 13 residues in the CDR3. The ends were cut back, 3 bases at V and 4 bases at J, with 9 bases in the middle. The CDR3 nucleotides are TGTGCCAGCAGCTTGGCTTCCCTCTATGGCTACACCTTC. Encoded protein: CASSLASLYGYTF.

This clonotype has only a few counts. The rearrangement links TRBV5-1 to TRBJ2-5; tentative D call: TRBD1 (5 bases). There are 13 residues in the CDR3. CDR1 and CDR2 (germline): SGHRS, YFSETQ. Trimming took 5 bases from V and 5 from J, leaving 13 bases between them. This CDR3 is CASRAKGSETQYF. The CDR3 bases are TGCGCCAGCAGGGCTAAGGGGTCGGAGACCCAGTACTTC.

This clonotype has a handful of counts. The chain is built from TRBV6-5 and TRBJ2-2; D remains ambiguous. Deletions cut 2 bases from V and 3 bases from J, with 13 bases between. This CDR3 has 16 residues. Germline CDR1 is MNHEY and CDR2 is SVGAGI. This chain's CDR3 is CASSYPLRLHTGELFF. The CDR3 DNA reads TGTGCCAGCAGTTACCCTCTTAGGCTACACACCGGGGAGCTGTTTTTT.

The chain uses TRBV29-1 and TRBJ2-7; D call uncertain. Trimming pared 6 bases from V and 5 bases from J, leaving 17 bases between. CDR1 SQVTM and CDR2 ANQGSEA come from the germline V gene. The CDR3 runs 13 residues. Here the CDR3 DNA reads TGCAGCGTAGGACCGTTGTCGGGCGACGAGCAGTACTTC. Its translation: CSVGPLSGDEQYF.

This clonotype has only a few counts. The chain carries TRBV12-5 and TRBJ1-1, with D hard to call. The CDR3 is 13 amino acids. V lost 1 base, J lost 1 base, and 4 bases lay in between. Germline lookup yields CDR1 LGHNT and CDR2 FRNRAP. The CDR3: CASGLEPNTEAFF. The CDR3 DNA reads TGTGCTAGTGGTTTGGAGCCGAACACTGAAGCTTTCTTT.

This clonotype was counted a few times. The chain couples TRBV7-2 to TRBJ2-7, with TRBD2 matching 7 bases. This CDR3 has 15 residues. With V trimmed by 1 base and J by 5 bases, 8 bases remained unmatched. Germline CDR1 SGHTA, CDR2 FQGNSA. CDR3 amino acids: CASSLVGGSPHEQYF. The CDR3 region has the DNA TGTGCCAGCAGCTTAGTTGGCGGGAGTCCCCACGAGCAGTACTTC.

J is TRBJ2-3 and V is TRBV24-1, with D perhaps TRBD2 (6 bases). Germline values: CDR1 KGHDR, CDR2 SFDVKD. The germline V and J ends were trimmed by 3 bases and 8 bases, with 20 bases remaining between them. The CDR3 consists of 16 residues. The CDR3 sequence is CATSDHTPRLDGTQYF. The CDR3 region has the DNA TGTGCCACCAGTGATCATACCCCAAGACTAGACGGTACGCAGTATTTT.

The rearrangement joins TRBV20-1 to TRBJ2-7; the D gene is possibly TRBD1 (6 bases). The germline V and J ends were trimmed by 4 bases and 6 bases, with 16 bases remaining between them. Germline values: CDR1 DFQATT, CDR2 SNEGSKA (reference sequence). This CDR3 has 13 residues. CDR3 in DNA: TGCAGTGCTACGGACAGCGCGCTGAGCGAGCAGTACTTC. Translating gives CSATDSALSEQYF.

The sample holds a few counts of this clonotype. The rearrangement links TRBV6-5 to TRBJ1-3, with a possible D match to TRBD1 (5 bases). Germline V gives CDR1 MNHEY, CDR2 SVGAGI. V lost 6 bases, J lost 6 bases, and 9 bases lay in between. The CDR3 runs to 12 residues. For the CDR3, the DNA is TGTGCCAGCAGGGGACTGGAAAACACCATATATTTT. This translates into CASRGLENTIYF.

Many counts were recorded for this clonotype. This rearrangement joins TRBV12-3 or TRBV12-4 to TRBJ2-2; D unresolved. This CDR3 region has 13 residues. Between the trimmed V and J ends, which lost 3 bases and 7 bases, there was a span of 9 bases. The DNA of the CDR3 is TGTGCCAGCAGTTTTACCGATGGCGGGGAGCTGTTTTTT. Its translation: CASSFTDGGELFF.

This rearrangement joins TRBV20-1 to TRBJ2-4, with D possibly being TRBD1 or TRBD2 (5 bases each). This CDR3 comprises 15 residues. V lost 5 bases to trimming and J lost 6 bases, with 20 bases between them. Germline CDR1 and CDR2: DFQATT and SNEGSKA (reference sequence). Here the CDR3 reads CSASGRAGAGNIQYF. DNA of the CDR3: TGCAGTGCTTCGGGGCGGGCTGGGGCCGGAAACATTCAGTACTTC.

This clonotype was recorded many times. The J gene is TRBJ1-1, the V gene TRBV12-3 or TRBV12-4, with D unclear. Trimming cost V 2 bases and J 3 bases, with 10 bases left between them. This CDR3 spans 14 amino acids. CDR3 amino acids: CASSLRQLDTEAFF. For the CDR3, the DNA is TGTGCCAGCAGTTTAAGGCAGCTAGACACTGAAGCTTTCTTT.

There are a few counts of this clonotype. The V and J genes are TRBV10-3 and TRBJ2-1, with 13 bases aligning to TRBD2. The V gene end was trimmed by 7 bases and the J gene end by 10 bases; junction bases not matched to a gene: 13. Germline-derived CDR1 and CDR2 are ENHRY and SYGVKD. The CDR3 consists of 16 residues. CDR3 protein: CAITRTSGGPRGEQFF. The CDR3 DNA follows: TGTGCCATCACCAGGACTAGCGGGGGTCCCAGAGGGGAGCAGTTCTTC.

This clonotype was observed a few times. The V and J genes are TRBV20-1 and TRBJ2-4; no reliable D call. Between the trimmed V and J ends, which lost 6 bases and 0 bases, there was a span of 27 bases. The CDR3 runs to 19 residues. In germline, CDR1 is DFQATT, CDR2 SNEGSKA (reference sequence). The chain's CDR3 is CSATMSPGLSPLAKNIQYF. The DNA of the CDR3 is TGCAGTGCAACAATGAGCCCCGGGCTAAGTCCGCTAGCCAAAAACATTCAGTACTTC.

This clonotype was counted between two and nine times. CDR3 DNA sequence: TGCGCCAGCAGCTTGGAGACAGTGAACACTGAAGCTTTCTTT. Encoded protein: CASSLETVNTEAFF. J is TRBJ1-1 and V is TRBV5-1; tentatively, D is TRBD1 (5 bases). Germline CDR1 SGHRS, CDR2 YFSETQ. V was pared by 0 bases and J by 0 bases, with 6 bases between. The CDR3 covers 14 residues.

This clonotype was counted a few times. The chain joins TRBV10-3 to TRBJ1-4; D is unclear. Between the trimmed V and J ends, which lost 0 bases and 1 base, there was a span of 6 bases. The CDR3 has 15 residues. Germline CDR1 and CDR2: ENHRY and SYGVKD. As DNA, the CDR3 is TGTGCCATCAGTGAGTCTTGGGGAACTAATGAAAAACTGTTTTTT. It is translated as CAISESWGTNEKLFF.

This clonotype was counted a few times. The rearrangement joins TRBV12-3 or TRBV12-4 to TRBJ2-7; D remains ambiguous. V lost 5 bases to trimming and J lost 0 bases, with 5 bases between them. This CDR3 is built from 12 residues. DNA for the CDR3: TGTGCCAGCAGTGAATTCTCCTACGAGCAGTACTTC. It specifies CASSEFSYEQYF.